This T cell receptor (beta chain) originates from a study of early T cells in non-severe SARS-CoV-2 infection. This CDR3 has 12 amino acids. In germline, CDR1 is SEHNR, CDR2 FQNEAQ (reference sequence). As concerns this clonotype: Compared with germline, one end of the junction differs, possibly owing to a read error.

Molecules of cDNA were individually given unique molecular identifiers that were attached to them. TCRdb re-called the 5' RACE reads through MiXCR, storing one row per CDR3 protein. The table lists some 87,000 distinct CDR3 sequences, 9.5% to 15% of them singletons. The sequenced sample consisted of whole blood. The genes are TRBV7-9 and TRBJ1-6; D ambiguous. The receptor was isolated from an adult who was a healthcare worker with PCR-confirmed SARS-CoV-2 infection or an uninfected control (not recorded which). The CDR3 nucleotides are TGTGCCAGCAGCCGGACCAATTCACCCATCCACTTT. Amino acids: CASSRTNSPIHF.